A selection of T cell receptor beta chains follows, all from one sample in a study of glioma-infiltrating T cells after dendritic cell vaccination. Sequenced by immunoSEQ multiplex PCR; TCRdb stores in-frame clones only, minus some. This sample has around 90,000 clones, with 75% to 90% found just once. Here the sequenced sample was blood, taken after dendritic cell vaccination. The receptors shown here come from a human donor with glioblastoma. Both conserved end residues are trimmed from each CDR3. Each record gives: V gene, D gene, clone size, J gene, CDR3 protein. The D gene is left open where the match is weak. A clone size is listed for some rows: how often the clone was seen (once, few, many), or a class if it is expanded.

>TRBV5-4|-|-|TRBJ2-3
ASSLGTRTDTQY
>TRBV7-2|-|-|TRBJ1-3
ASSRGGDGNTIY
>TRBV28|-|once|TRBJ2-1
ASSLRRNSNEQF
>TRBV27|TRBD1|few|TRBJ1-5
ASSLTGVNQPQH
>TRBV29-1|TRBD1|-|TRBJ2-3
SVAWDRGTDTQY
>TRBV6-5|-|-|TRBJ1-3
ASSYYRGSGNTIY
>TRBV30|TRBD2|-|TRBJ2-1
AWSVLRGGLAGDNEQF
>TRBV7-9|TRBD2|-|TRBJ2-5
ASSPVSGGETQY
>TRBV27|-|-|TRBJ1-5
ASSLNANSNQPQH
>TRBV29-1|TRBD2|-|TRBJ2-3
SVPQRESDTQY
>TRBV4-1|-|once|TRBJ2-7
ASSPGGGQRGEQY
>TRBV6-5|TRBD2|-|TRBJ2-1
ASSYSVLAGSHEQF
>TRBV4-2|TRBD1|-|TRBJ1-1
ASSPRDRDNTEAF
>TRBV2|TRBD2|-|TRBJ2-3
ASKWEGSTDTQY
>TRBV4-2|-|-|TRBJ2-5
ASSHRASSQETQY
>TRBV15|-|-|TRBJ1-5
ATSRDPQGSQPQH
>TRBV6-1|TRBD1|once|TRBJ1-5
ASSVSGQGSQPQH
>TRBV5-1|-|-|TRBJ2-5
ASSLDGRQETQY
>TRBV9|-|-|TRBJ2-2
ASSGDRSNTGELF
>TRBV6-6|TRBD1|-|TRBJ2-3
ASRDRGLGADTQY
>TRBV18|TRBD1|-|TRBJ1-2
ASSPGQGALNYGYT
>TRBV5-4|-|-|TRBJ1-2
ASSFTIGGHGYT
>TRBV10-3|-|-|TRBJ2-5
AISGSEGKGTQY
>TRBV29-1|TRBD1|-|TRBJ1-1
SVPDRRNTEAF
>TRBV2|TRBD1|-|TRBJ1-5
ASSSGQGGGQPQH
>TRBV7-6|-|-|TRBJ1-5
ASSLRGGTNQPQH
>TRBV6-1|TRBD1|-|TRBJ1-2
ASSQGANYGYT
>TRBV11-3|TRBD2|-|TRBJ2-5
ASSLHALAGQETQY
>TRBV5-4|-|once|TRBJ1-4
ASSSSMDWPTNEKLF
>TRBV7-8|-|-|TRBJ1-6
ASSSTGNYNSPLH
>TRBV5-1|-|-|TRBJ2-1
ASSLQYYNEQF
>TRBV5-1|TRBD1|-|TRBJ2-2
ASSFLTGGDTGELF
>TRBV6-1|TRBD2|-|TRBJ2-3
ASSERSGRTDTQY
>TRBV7-2|-|-|TRBJ2-5
ASSLDWAGETPVKETQY
>TRBV14|-|-|TRBJ2-1
ASSQEVQLGYYNEQF
>TRBV7-9|TRBD1|-|TRBJ1-4
ASSPGQGISNEKLF
>TRBV18|TRBD2|-|TRBJ2-3
ASSPPLAGPDTQY
>TRBV6-6|-|-|TRBJ2-3
ASTVRTDTQY
>TRBV2|-|-|TRBJ2-3
ASLDRTSTDTQY
>TRBV6-4|TRBD2|once|TRBJ2-5
ASSAQAGSQETQY
>TRBV7-9|TRBD1|once|TRBJ1-4
ASSFDTGGNEKLF
>TRBV6-6|-|-|TRBJ1-5
ASSLGGDVSNQPQH
>TRBV13|TRBD1|-|TRBJ2-7
ASSSRQGSDEQY
>TRBV6-1|TRBD2|-|TRBJ2-2
ASSVLSGTSTGELF
>TRBV6-1|TRBD2|-|TRBJ2-1
ASSEAIGDYDEQF
>TRBV4-1|TRBD1|-|TRBJ1-3
ASSQDRDSASGNTIY
>TRBV5-1|TRBD1|-|TRBJ2-7
ASSIRTGGLYEQY
>TRBV28|-|-|TRBJ1-3
ASSTGSGNTIY
>TRBV9|TRBD1|-|TRBJ1-2
ASSVDRGNYGYT
>TRBV10-2|TRBD2|-|TRBJ2-5
ASSGTSRQETQY
>TRBV18|TRBD2|-|TRBJ2-5
ASSPPGLATETQY
>TRBV10-1|-|-|TRBJ1-4
ASIGTGKKLF
>TRBV6-6|-|-|TRBJ2-3
ASSYPPTHTDTQY
>TRBV5-1|TRBD1|-|TRBJ2-3
ASNRDRGPTDTQY
>TRBV7-2|TRBD1|-|TRBJ1-1
ASSSHTGAGNTEAF